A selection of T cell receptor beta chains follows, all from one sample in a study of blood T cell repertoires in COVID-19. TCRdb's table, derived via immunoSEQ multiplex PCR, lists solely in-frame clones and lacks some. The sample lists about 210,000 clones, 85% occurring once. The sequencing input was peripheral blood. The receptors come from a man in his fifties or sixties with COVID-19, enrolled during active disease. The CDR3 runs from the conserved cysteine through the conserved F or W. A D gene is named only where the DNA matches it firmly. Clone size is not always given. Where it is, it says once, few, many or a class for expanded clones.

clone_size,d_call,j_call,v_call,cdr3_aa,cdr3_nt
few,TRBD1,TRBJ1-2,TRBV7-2,CASSLDRGPYGYTF,TGTGCCAGCAGCTTAGATAGGGGGCCATATGGCTACACCTTC
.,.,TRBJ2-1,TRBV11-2,CASSFWDQGHNEQFF,TGTGCCAGCAGCTTTTGGGATCAGGGTCACAATGAGCAGTTCTTC
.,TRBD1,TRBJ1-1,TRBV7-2,CASSRVTGGTEAFF,TGTGCCAGCAGCCGCGTCACAGGGGGCACTGAAGCTTTCTTT
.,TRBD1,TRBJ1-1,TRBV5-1,CASSLAAGTVYGTEAFF,TGCGCCAGCAGCTTGGCCGCCGGGACAGTATACGGCACTGAAGCTTTCTTT
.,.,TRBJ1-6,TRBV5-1,CASSLLNNSPLHF,TGCGCCAGCAGCTTGCTAAATAATTCACCCCTCCACTTT
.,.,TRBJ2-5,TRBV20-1,CSAPGKEAQYF,TGCAGTGCTCCCGGGAAGGAGGCCCAGTACTTC
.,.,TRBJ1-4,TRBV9,CASSVDFGDSNEKLFF,TGTGCCAGCAGCGTAGATTTCGGGGACTCCAATGAAAAACTGTTTTTT
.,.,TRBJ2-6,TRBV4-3,CASSQDWTIGTTGANVLTF,TGCGCCAGCAGCCAAGATTGGACAATAGGGACAACTGGGGCCAACGTCCTGACTTTC
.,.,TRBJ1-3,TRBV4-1,CASSQEGGFSGNTIYF,TGCGCCAGCAGCCAAGAGGGGGGATTCTCTGGAAACACCATATATTTT
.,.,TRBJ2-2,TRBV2,CASSKRTTTGELFF,TGTGCCAGCAGTAAAAGGACTACTACCGGGGAGCTGTTTTTT
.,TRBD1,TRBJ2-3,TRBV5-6,CASSFGQATDTQYF,TGTGCCAGCAGCTTCGGACAGGCCACAGATACGCAGTATTTT
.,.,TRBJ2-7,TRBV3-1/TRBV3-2,CASSQGTTYEQYF,TGTGCCAGCAGCCAAGGGACTACATACGAGCAGTACTTC
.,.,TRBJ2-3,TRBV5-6,CASSFRVRSTDTQYF,TGTGCCAGCAGCTTCAGGGTGAGGAGCACAGATACGCAGTATTTT
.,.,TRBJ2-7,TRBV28,CASTLHGRGRFYEQYF,TGTGCCAGCACTCTCCACGGGCGAGGGAGATTTTACGAGCAGTACTTC
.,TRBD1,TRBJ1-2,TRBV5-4,CASSLPTGEVGDGYTF,TGTGCCAGCAGCTTACCGACAGGGGAGGTTGGAGATGGCTACACCTTC
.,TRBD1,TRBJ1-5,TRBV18,CASSLRTGGKVGNQPQHF,TGTGCCAGCTCACTTAGGACAGGGGGCAAAGTGGGCAATCAGCCCCAGCATTTT
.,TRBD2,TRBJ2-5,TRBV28,CASSPAGLAEETQYF,TGTGCCAGCAGTCCAGCGGGACTAGCGGAAGAGACCCAGTACTTC
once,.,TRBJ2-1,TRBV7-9,CASSRQGLSYNEQFF,TGTGCCAGCAGCCGTCAGGGGCTCTCCTACAATGAGCAGTTCTTC
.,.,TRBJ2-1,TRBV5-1,CASSADRFNEQFF,TGCGCCAGCAGCGCAGACAGGTTCAATGAGCAGTTCTTC
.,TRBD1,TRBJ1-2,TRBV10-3,CAIKQGANYGYTF,TGTGCCATCAAGCAGGGGGCTAACTATGGCTACACCTTC
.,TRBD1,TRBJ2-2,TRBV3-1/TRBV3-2,CASSQERFTGGTGELFF,TGTGCCAGCAGCCAAGAAAGGTTTACAGGGGGGACCGGGGAGCTGTTTTTT
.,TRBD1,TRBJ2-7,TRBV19,CASSSRQGPYEQYF,TGTGCCAGTAGTTCCCGACAGGGCCCCTACGAGCAGTACTTC
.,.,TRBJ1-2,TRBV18,CASSPIVQAYGYTF,TGTGCCAGCTCACCTATCGTACAGGCCTATGGCTACACCTTC
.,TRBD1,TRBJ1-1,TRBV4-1,CASSDRTGPSMNTEAFF,TGCGCCAGCAGCGACAGGACAGGGCCTTCCATGAACACTGAAGCTTTCTTT
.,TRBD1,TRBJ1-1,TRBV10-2,CASSGGTANTEAFF,TGCGCCAGCAGTGGAGGGACAGCGAACACTGAAGCTTTCTTT
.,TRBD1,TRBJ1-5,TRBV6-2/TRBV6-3,CASSYSIGGAEQPQHF,TGTGCCAGCAGTTACTCGATAGGGGGCGCGGAACAGCCCCAGCATTTT
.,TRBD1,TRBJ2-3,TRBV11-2,CASSLGGRGTDTQYF,TGTGCCAGCAGCTTAGGTGGCAGGGGGACAGATACGCAGTATTTT
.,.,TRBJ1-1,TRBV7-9,CASSSDRRAEAFF,TGTGCCAGCAGCTCCGACAGGCGGGCTGAAGCTTTCTTT
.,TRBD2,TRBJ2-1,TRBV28,CASSLTGTSSYNEQFF,TGTGCCAGCAGTCTAACCGGGACTAGCTCCTACAATGAGCAGTTCTTC
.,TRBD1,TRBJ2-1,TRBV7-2,CASSNGQAALLVF,TGTGCCAGCAGCAACGGACAGGCGGCTTTATTAGTCTTC
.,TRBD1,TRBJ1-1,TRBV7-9,CASSLGQGGTIEAFF,TGTGCCAGCAGCTTGGGACAGGGGGGCACAATTGAAGCTTTCTTT
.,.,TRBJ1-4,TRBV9,CASSARVTGDEKLFF,TGTGCCAGCAGCGCCCGGGTGACGGGGGATGAAAAACTGTTTTTT
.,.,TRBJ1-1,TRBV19,CASSMRYDTEAFF,TGTGCCAGTAGTATGCGGTATGACACTGAAGCTTTCTTT
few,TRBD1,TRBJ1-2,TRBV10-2,CASSEWGTGANYGYTF,TGCGCCAGCAGTGAGTGGGGGACAGGAGCTAACTATGGCTACACCTTC
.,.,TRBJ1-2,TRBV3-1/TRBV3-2,CASSPISEIYGYTF,TGTGCCAGCAGCCCTATCTCTGAGATTTATGGCTACACCTTC
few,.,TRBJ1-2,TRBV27,CASSPGGANYYGYTF,TGTGCCAGCAGCCCGGGAGGGGCCAACTATTATGGCTACACCTTC
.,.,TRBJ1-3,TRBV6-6,CASIPSAVNTIYF,TGTGCCAGCATCCCCAGCGCGGTTAACACCATATATTTT
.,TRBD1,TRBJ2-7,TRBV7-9,CASSLGQESSYEQYF,TGTGCCAGCAGCCTCGGACAGGAGAGCTCCTACGAGCAGTACTTC
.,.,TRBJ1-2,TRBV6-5,CASSYEGLYGYTF,TGTGCCAGCAGTTACGAGGGCCTCTATGGCTACACCTTC
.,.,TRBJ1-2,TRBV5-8,CASSWDRVRRLDYGYTF,TGTGCCAGCAGCTGGGATCGGGTGAGGAGGCTGGACTATGGCTACACCTTC
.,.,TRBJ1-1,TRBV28,CASRFGTRLNTEAFF,TGTGCCAGCAGATTTGGGACACGCCTGAACACTGAAGCTTTCTTT
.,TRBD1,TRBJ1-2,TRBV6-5,CASSWDSYGYTF,TGTGCCAGCAGTTGGGACAGCTATGGCTACACCTTC